The 23 T cell receptor beta chains listed next were all sequenced from one sample in a study of patients and donors after allogeneic stem cell transplantation. TCRdb independently ran MiXCR on the RT-PCR reads; one entry per CDR3 protein. The data show roughly 140,000 distinct CDR3 sequences, about 40% seen once. Sequencing used blood, either unsorted or a sorted T cell fraction (not recorded which). These receptors came from a human donor who was either an allogeneic HSCT recipient or a stem cell or donor lymphocyte infusion donor (not recorded which). It is not recorded whose cells these are; they may come from a transplant donor.

The CDR3 nucleotides are TGTGCCAGCAGTTTGGTTAGGTTTACAGATACGCAGTATTTT. This gives the protein CASSLVRFTDTQYF. This sequence joins TRBV12-3 or TRBV12-4 and TRBJ2-3; D not certain. Trimming took off 3 bases at V and 3 bases at J, with 10 bases between the two ends. The CDR3 runs to 14 residues.

This clonotype was detected a few times. The CDR3 reads CASSGGQGGDTEAFF. DNA for the CDR3: TGTGCCAGCAGTGGAGGACAGGGAGGCGACACTGAAGCTTTCTTT. This chain links TRBV28 with TRBJ1-1; TRBD1 agrees at 8 bases. Germline assignment: CDR1 MDHEN and CDR2 SYDVKM. The ends lost 5 bases at V and 3 bases at J; junction bases unmatched: 8. The CDR3 has 15 amino acids.

This clonotype has at least ten counts. The chain uses TRBV20-1 and TRBJ2-7, with D uncertain. This CDR3 region has 12 residues. V was cut by 6 bases and J by 3 bases, with 12 bases left in between. CDR1 is DFQATT and CDR2 is SNEGSKA in the germline V gene (reference sequence). CDR3 sequence reads: CSAPDTFYEQYF. The CDR3, as DNA: TGCAGTGCCCCCGACACCTTCTACGAGCAGTACTTC.

The chain has TRBV10-3 and TRBJ2-3, with D perhaps TRBD1 or TRBD2 (5 bases each). The CDR3 runs to 14 residues. The V and J ends lost 10 bases and 0 bases respectively, with 14 bases between them. CDR1 ENHRY and CDR2 SYGVKD come from the germline V gene. CDR3 sequence (DNA): TGTGCCACCCGGGGCGGTACTAGCACAGATACGCAGTATTTT. Translated, it gives CATRGGTSTDTQYF.

This clonotype was detected a few times. This chain connects TRBV18 to TRBJ1-1, with 9 bases that match TRBD1. Germline assignment: CDR1 KGHSH and CDR2 LQKENI. This CDR3 is 14 amino acids long. V dropped 8 bases and J dropped 2; count of bases not matched to a gene: 6. The CDR3 reads CASTPQGANTEAFF. CDR3 DNA sequence: TGTGCCAGCACCCCACAGGGGGCAAACACTGAAGCTTTCTTT.

The rearrangement uses TRBV12-3 or TRBV12-4 and TRBJ2-6, with D unresolved. The CDR3 has 15 amino acids. The V and J ends lost 1 base and 4 bases respectively, with 8 bases between them. The CDR3 bases are TGTGCCAGCAGTTTAGGAGGCCCCGGGGCCAACGTCCTGACTTTC. This codes for CASSLGGPGANVLTF.

The rearrangement uses TRBV28 and TRBJ1-4; D is perhaps TRBD1 (6 bases). This CDR3 has 12 residues. V shed 6 bases and J shed 8 bases, with 10 bases lying between them. Per the germline V gene, CDR1 is MDHEN and CDR2 is SYDVKM. CDR3 protein: CASRPGEEKLFF. The CDR3 region has the DNA TGTGCCAGCAGGCCAGGGGAGGAAAAACTGTTTTTT.

This sequence joins TRBV28 and TRBJ1-2, with TRBD1 matching over 7 bases. The germline V gene encodes CDR1 MDHEN and CDR2 SYDVKM. Unmatched junction bases numbered 5, after V lost 2 bases and J lost 2 bases. This CDR3 spans 15 amino acids. The CDR3 region has the DNA TGTGCCAGCAGTTTAATAGGGGGCCGGAACTATGGCTACACCTTC. Encoded protein: CASSLIGGRNYGYTF.

V and J are TRBV2 and TRBJ1-2, with D maybe TRBD1 (5 bases). Germline CDR1 SNHLY, CDR2 FYNNEI. V lost 4 bases to trimming and J lost 8 bases, with 20 bases between them. The CDR3 sequence is 15 residues long. This chain's CDR3 is CASSVWAGTAHGYTF. CDR3 bases: TGTGCCAGCAGTGTCTGGGCAGGGACGGCCCACGGCTACACCTTC.

This chain connects TRBV2 to TRBJ1-5; no clear D. The CDR3 loop spans 14 amino acids. V was pared by 6 bases and J by 2 bases, with 11 bases between. In germline, CDR1 is SNHLY, CDR2 FYNNEI. The CDR3 protein is CASSPRGGNQPQHF. The CDR3 DNA reads as TGTGCCAGCAGCCCACGGGGTGGCAATCAGCCCCAGCATTTT.

The genes are TRBV5-1 and TRBJ1-5, with a possible D match to TRBD1 (5 bases). This CDR3 region has 16 residues. Trimming removed 1 base from V and 0 bases from J, with 11 bases in between. Germline assignment: CDR1 SGHRS and CDR2 YFSETQ. Here the CDR3 reads CASSLRPGYSNQPQHF. The CDR3 region has the DNA TGCGCCAGCAGCTTGCGGCCAGGGTATAGCAATCAGCCCCAGCATTTT.

This chain uses TRBV6-5 with TRBJ1-3; D is ambiguous. Germline V CDR1 and CDR2: MNHEY, SVGAGI. The CDR3 length is 15 residues. V was trimmed by 7 bases and J by 1 base, leaving 14 bases between them. The CDR3 DNA reads TGTGCCAGCATCGAGAGGGCCTTATCTGGAAACACCATATATTTT. Translating gives CASIERALSGNTIYF.

This clonotype was observed a handful of times. The chain carries TRBV20-1 and TRBJ1-5; 12 bases map to TRBD1. Trimming removed 6 bases from V and 7 bases from J; junction bases left unmatched: 10. This CDR3 has 15 amino acids. Germline assignment: CDR1 DFQATT and CDR2 SNEGSKA (reference sequence). CDR3 in DNA: TGCAGTGCGACCGGGACAGGGGGCCTGCGGCAGCCCCAGCATTTT. Translated, it gives CSATGTGGLRQPQHF.

This clonotype was recorded a few times. The rearrangement links TRBV12-3 or TRBV12-4 to TRBJ1-6; D gene ambiguous. The V gene lost 1 base and the J gene lost 4 bases, with 5 bases spanning the gap. The CDR3 has 14 amino acids. CDR3 loop: CASSLVEYNSPLHF. The DNA for the CDR3 is TGTGCCAGCAGTTTAGTCGAGTATAATTCACCCCTCCACTTT.

The J gene is TRBJ2-2, the V gene TRBV28; 14 nucleotides align to TRBD2. The CDR3 consists of 18 residues. In germline, CDR1 is MDHEN, CDR2 SYDVKM. V gave up 6 bases and J gave up 0 bases; unmatched junction bases: 6. The CDR3 DNA follows: TGTGCCAGCAGAAGACTAGCGGGGGGGTTCGCGAACACCGGGGAGCTGTTTTTT. It codes for CASRRLAGGFANTGELFF. The full variable domain, in which reference TRBV28 and TRBJ2-2 provide the parts outside the CDR3, is DVKVTQSSRYLVKRTGEKVFLECVQDMDHENMFWYRQDPGLGLRLIYFSYDVKMKEKGDIPEGYSVSREKKERFSLILESASTNQTSMYLCASRRLAGGFANTGELFFGEGSRLTVL.

The chain combines TRBV21-1 with TRBJ2-4; the D call TRBD1 from the table was never checked on the DNA. TRBV21-1 is a pseudogene locus. This CDR3 spans 21 amino acids. The CDR3 DNA follows: TGTGCCAGCAGCAAAGAGGACGGGACAGGGGGCAAAAGAGGAGCCAAAAACATTCAGTACTTC. Translating it yields CASSKEDGTGGKRGAKNIQYF.

The chain recombines TRBV29-1 with TRBJ1-5; D is unclear. The CDR3 covers 13 residues. Germline CDR1 is SQVTM and CDR2 is ANQGSEA. V was cut by 7 bases and J by 0 bases, with 10 bases left in between. CDR3 sequence (DNA): TGCAGCGCAATGTACAGTAGCAATCAGCCCCAGCATTTT. This translates into CSAMYSSNQPQHF.

The CDR3 coding sequence is TGCGCCAGCAGCCAAGATGGACTAGCGGCAGTGAACATTCAGTACTTC. Amino acid sequence: CASSQDGLAAVNIQYF. This chain uses TRBV4-3 with TRBJ2-4; the match to TRBD2 covers 10 bases. Germline V gene lookup returns CDR1 LGHNA and CDR2 YSLEER. The J segment lost 7 bases and the V segment lost 0 bases, leaving 6 bases of the junction unmatched. The CDR3 runs 16 residues.

The rearrangement links TRBV9 to TRBJ1-2; weak D call: TRBD1 (6 bases). The CDR3 extends over 14 amino acids. V dropped 0 bases and J dropped 8 bases, with 14 bases sitting between them. Germline V lookup: CDR1 SGDLS, CDR2 YYNGEE. CDR3 sequence: CASSVDTGTDGYTF. In DNA, the CDR3 is TGTGCCAGCAGCGTAGACACAGGGACGGACGGCTACACCTTC.

J is TRBJ1-4 and V is TRBV5-1, with D uncertain. The CDR3 runs to 16 residues. Germline V gives CDR1 SGHRS, CDR2 YFSETQ. V was trimmed by 3 bases and J by 3 bases, leaving 15 bases between them. In DNA form, the CDR3 reads TGCGCCAGCAGCTCCCTCGGCAGCATCTCTAATGAAAAACTGTTTTTT. Translating it yields CASSSLGSISNEKLFF.

V usage is TRBV24-1 and J usage is TRBJ1-1, with a weak D call TRBD1 (5 bases). The CDR3 sequence is 16 residues long. Between the trimmed V and J ends, which lost 3 bases and 7 bases, there was a span of 20 bases. The germline CDR1 and CDR2 sequences are KGHDR and SFDVKD. The CDR3 spells CATSDTPGRGRSEAFF. CDR3 coding DNA: TGTGCCACCAGTGATACCCCGGGACGGGGGAGGAGTGAAGCTTTCTTT.

V usage is TRBV5-1 and J usage is TRBJ2-3; D gene unclear. This CDR3 contains 12 residues. The V end was cut by 3 bases, the J end by 4 bases, with 6 bases between. Looked up from germline, CDR1 is SGHRS and CDR2 is YFSETQ. The CDR3 sequence is CASSSLPDTQYF. The CDR3 DNA reads as TGCGCCAGCAGCTCCCTCCCAGATACGCAGTATTTT.

This clonotype came up a few times. The chain employs TRBV24-1 and TRBJ1-1; the D gene is possibly TRBD1 (6 bases). V was trimmed by 2 bases and J by 1 base, leaving 16 bases between them. Germline V CDR1 and CDR2: KGHDR, SFDVKD. The CDR3 length is 17 residues. The CDR3 coding sequence is TGTGCCACCAGTGATTCCCAGGGGTCCATGAAGAACACTGAAGCTTTCTTT. It encodes CATSDSQGSMKNTEAFF.